These 8 T cell receptor beta chains came from one sample sequenced in a study of metastatic and nonmetastatic thyroid tumors. All patients reached thyroid surgery having received no treatment beforehand. Using MiXCR, TCRdb re-called clones from the PCR reads. The sample yields tens of thousands of clones, roughly 20% seen once. The sequenced material came from blood. The receptor set was obtained from a female donor with papillary thyroid cancer or a benign thyroid nodule (not recorded which). Some clones in this sample may be carry-over from other donors' samples.

This clone has a count of ten or more. The chain combines TRBV28 with TRBJ2-1, with 8 nucleotides matching TRBD2. This CDR3 is 13 amino acids long. Trimming cost V 6 bases and J 9 bases; bases outside gene matches: 7. Germline V gives CDR1 MDHEN, CDR2 SYDVKM. The CDR3 nucleotides are TGTGCCAGCAGCGGGGGGGGCCCTCCTGAGCAGTTCTTC. Its translation is CASSGGGPPEQFF.

This clone has just a few counts. J is TRBJ2-5 and V is TRBV5-4, with D perhaps TRBD2 (6 bases). The CDR3 consists of 14 residues. The germline V gene encodes CDR1 SGHNT and CDR2 YYREEE (reference sequence). The V and J ends lost 4 bases and 1 base respectively, with 11 bases between them. This CDR3 is CASSRGTAQETQYF. The CDR3 DNA is TGTGCCAGCAGCCGCGGGACTGCCCAAGAGACCCAGTACTTC.

V usage is TRBV5-1 and J usage is TRBJ2-3; 9 bases match TRBD2. Germline loops: CDR1 SGHRS, CDR2 YFSETQ. The CDR3 length is 17 residues. V dropped 0 bases and J dropped 3; count of bases not matched to a gene: 8. The CDR3 nucleotides are TGCGCCAGCAGCTTGGAATTGGCGGGAGGGCCGACAGATACGCAGTATTTT. Its protein is CASSLELAGGPTDTQYF.

The chain couples TRBV28 to TRBJ2-5, with no clear D. V lost 5 bases to trimming and J lost 5 bases, with 21 bases between them. The CDR3 is 16 residues long. The germline CDR1 and CDR2 sequences are MDHEN and SYDVKM. CDR3 residues: CASSLPTSGFGETQYF. The CDR3 coding sequence is TGTGCCAGCAGTCTCCCGACGTCTGGGTTTGGGGAGACCCAGTACTTC.

This clone is medium-sized in the sample. This chain links TRBV6-1 with TRBJ1-1, with D perhaps matching TRBD1 (6 bases). Per the germline V gene, CDR1 is MNHNS and CDR2 is SASEGT. Trimming pared 6 bases from V and 1 base from J, leaving 12 bases between. The CDR3 loop spans 14 amino acids. The CDR3 nucleotides read TGTGCCAGCAGCACAGGGTCACAGAACACTGAAGCTTTCTTT. Amino acids: CASSTGSQNTEAFF.

V is TRBV6-4 and J is TRBJ2-3; D is perhaps TRBD2 (6 bases). V lost 2 bases and J lost 0, with 6 bases in between. Germline values: CDR1 MRHNA, CDR2 SNTAGT. The CDR3 extends over 14 amino acids. CDR3 in amino acids: CASSDSGSTDTQYF. The CDR3 DNA is TGTGCCAGCAGTGACAGCGGGAGCACAGATACGCAGTATTTT.

This clone occurred a few times. The rearrangement links TRBV6-1 to TRBJ1-6, with D tentatively TRBD1 (6 bases). This CDR3 has 12 residues. Trimming left V 7 bases short and J 9 bases short, with 10 bases between. The germline V gene encodes CDR1 MNHNS and CDR2 SASEGT. DNA for the CDR3: TGTGCCAGCATGGACAGAGCTTCACCCCTCCACTTT. Translating gives CASMDRASPLHF.

The CDR3 nucleotides read TGTGCCAGCGGGCCGGGTACCGGGGAACTTGGTGAGCAGTTCTTC. It encodes CASGPGTGELGEQFF. The rearrangement joins TRBV6-4 to TRBJ2-1, with a possible D match to TRBD2 (5 bases). The V and J ends lost 8 bases and 9 bases respectively, with 23 bases between them. In germline, CDR1 is MRHNA, CDR2 SNTAGT. There are 15 residues in the CDR3.